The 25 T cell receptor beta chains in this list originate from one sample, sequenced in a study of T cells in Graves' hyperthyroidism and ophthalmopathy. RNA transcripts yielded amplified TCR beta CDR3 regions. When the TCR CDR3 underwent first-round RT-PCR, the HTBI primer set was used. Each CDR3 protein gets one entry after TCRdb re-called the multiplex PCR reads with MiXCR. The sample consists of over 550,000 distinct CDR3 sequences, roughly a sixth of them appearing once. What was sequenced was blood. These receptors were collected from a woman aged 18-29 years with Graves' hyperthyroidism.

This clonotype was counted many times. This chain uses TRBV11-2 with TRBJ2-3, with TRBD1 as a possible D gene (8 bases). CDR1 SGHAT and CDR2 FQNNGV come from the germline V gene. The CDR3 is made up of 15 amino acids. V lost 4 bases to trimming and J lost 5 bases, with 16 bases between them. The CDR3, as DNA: TGTGCCAGCAGCTCCCACACAGGGGGGGGAGATACGCAGTATTTT. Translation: CASSSHTGGGDTQYF.

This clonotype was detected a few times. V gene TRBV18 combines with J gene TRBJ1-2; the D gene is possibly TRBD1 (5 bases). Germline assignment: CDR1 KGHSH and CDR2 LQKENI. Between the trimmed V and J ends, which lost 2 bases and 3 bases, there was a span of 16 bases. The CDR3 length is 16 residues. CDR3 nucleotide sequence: TGTGCCAGCTCACCAATATCAGGGAGAGTACACTATGGCTACACCTTC. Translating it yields CASSPISGRVHYGYTF.

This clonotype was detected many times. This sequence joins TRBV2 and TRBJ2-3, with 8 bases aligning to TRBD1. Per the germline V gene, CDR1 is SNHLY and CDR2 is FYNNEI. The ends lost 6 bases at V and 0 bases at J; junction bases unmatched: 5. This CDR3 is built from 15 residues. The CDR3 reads CASRERTGSTDTQYF. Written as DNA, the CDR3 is TGTGCCAGCAGGGAAAGGACAGGGAGCACAGATACGCAGTATTTT.

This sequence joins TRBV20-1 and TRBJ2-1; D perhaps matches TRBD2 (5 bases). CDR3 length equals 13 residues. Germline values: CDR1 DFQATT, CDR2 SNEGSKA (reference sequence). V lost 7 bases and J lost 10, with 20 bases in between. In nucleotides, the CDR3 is TGCAGTGTTGTTGCAGCGGAAACCTACGAGCAGTTCTTC. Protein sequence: CSVVAAETYEQFF.

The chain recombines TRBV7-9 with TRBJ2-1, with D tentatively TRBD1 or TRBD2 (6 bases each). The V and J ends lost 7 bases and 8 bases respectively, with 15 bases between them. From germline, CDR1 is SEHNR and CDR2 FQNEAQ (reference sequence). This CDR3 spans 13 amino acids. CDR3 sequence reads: CASTRSGADEQFF. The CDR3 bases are TGTGCCAGCACCAGATCGGGGGCAGATGAGCAGTTCTTC. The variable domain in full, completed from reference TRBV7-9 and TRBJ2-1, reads DTGVSQNPRHKITKRGQNVTFRCDPISEHNRLYWYRQTLGQGPEFLTYFQNEAQLEKSRLLSDRFSAERPKGSFSTLEIQRTEQGDSAMYLCASTRSGADEQFFGPGTRLTVL.

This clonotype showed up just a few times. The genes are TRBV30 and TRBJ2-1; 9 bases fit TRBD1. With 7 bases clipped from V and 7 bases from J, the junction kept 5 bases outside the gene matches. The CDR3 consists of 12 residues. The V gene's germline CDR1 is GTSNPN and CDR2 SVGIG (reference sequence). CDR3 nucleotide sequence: TGTGCCTCACAGGGGGCCAAGAATGAGCAGTTCTTC. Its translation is CASQGAKNEQFF.

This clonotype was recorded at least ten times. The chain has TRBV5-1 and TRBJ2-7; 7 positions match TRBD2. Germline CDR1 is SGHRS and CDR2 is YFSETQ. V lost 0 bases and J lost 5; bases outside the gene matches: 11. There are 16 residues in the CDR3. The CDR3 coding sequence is TGCGCCAGCAGCTTGGCCACACTAGCGACCCCTGACGAGCAGTACTTC. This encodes CASSLATLATPDEQYF. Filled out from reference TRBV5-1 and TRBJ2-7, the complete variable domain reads KAGVTQTPRYLIKTRGQQVTLSCSPISGHRSVSWYQQTPGQGLQFLFEYFSETQRNKGNFPGRFSGRQFSNSRSEMNVSTLELGDSALYLCASSLATLATPDEQYFGPGTRLTVT.

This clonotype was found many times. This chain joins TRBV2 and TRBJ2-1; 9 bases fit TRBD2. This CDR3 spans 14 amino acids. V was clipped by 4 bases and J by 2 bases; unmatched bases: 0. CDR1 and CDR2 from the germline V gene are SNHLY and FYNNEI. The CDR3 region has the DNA TGTGCCAGCAGTGGCGGGAGGGCCTACAATGAGCAGTTCTTC. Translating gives CASSGGRAYNEQFF.

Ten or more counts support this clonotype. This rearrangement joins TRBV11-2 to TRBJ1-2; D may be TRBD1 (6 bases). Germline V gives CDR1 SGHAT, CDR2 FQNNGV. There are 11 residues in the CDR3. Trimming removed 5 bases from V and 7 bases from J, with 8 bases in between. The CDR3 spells CASSPGVGYTF. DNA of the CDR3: TGTGCCAGCAGCCCAGGGGTTGGCTACACCTTC.

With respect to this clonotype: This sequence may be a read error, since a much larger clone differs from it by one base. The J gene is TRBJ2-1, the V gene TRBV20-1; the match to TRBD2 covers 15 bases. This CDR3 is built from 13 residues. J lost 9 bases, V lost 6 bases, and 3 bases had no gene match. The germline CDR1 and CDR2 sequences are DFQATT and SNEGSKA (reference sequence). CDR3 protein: CSARGLAGGEQFF. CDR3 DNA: TGCAGTGCCCGGGGACTAGCGGGGGGTGAGCAGTTCTTC.

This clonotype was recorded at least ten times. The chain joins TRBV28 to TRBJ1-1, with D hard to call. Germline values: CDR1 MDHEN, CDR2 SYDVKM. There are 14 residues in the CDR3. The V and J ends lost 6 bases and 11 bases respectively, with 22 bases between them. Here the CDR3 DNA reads TGTGCCAGCAGCCCTTCCCAGGACCCCTGGGAGGCTTTCTTT. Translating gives CASSPSQDPWEAFF.

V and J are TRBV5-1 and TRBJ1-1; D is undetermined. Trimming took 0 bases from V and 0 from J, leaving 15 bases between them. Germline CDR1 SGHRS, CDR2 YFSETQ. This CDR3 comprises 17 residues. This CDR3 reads CASSLGFGRPLNTEAFF. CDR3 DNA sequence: TGCGCCAGCAGCTTGGGATTCGGCAGGCCCTTGAACACTGAAGCTTTCTTT.

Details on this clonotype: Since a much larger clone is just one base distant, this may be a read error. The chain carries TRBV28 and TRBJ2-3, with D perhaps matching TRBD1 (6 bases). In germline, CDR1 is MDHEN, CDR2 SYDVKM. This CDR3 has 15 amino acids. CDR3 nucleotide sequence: TGTGTCAGCAGTAGGCCTCGACAGGGCACAGATACGCAGTATTTT. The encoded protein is CVSSRPRQGTDTQYF.

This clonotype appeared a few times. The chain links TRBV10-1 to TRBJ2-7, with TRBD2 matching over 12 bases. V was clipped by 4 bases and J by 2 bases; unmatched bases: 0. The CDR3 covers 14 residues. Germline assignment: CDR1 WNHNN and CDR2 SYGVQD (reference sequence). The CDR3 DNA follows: TGCGCCAGCAGTGCTAGCGGGAGGGCCTACGAGCAGTACTTC. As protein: CASSASGRAYEQYF.

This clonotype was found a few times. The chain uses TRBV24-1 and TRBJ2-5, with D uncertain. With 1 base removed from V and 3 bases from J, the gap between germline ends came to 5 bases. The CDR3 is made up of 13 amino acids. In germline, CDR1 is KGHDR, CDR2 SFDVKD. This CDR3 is CATSDFFEETQYF. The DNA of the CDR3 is TGTGCCACCAGTGATTTCTTCGAAGAGACCCAGTACTTC.

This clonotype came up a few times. CDR3 sequence reads: CASSGTHLTYEQYF. The CDR3 DNA sequence: TGTGCCAGCAGTGGCACCCACTTAACCTACGAGCAGTACTTC. The chain combines TRBV2 with TRBJ2-7, with unresolved D. Between the trimmed V and J ends, which lost 4 bases and 2 bases, there was a span of 12 bases. Germline V gene lookup returns CDR1 SNHLY and CDR2 FYNNEI. There are 14 residues in the CDR3.

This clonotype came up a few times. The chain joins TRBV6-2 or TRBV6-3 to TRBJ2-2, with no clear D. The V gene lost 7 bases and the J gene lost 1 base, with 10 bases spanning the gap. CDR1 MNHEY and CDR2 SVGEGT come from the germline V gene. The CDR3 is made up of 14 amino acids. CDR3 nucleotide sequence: TGTGCCAGCATCTTAGCCCTGAACACCGGGGAGCTGTTTTTT. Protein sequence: CASILALNTGELFF.

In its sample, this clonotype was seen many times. The CDR3 DNA reads as TGTGCCAGCAGCTCAGGGCCCGACCGGACCCAGTACTTC. Translating gives CASSSGPDRTQYF. The V gene is TRBV7-8, the J gene TRBJ2-5; tentatively, D is TRBD1 (5 bases). Germline CDR1 and CDR2: SGHVS and FQNEAQ. Trimming removed 4 bases at V and 7 bases at J, with 13 bases between. The CDR3 is 13 amino acids.

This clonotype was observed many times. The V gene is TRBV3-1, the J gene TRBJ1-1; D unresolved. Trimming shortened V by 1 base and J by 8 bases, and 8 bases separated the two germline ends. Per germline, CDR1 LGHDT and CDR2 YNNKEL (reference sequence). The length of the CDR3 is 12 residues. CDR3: CASSQGGDEAFF. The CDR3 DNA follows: TGTGCCAGCAGCCAAGGGGGAGACGAAGCTTTCTTT.

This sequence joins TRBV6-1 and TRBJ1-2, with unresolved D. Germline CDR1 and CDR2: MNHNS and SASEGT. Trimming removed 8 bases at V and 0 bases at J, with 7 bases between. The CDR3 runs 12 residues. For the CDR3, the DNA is TGTGCCAGCGTCAATTCTAACTATGGCTACACCTTC. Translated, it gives CASVNSNYGYTF.

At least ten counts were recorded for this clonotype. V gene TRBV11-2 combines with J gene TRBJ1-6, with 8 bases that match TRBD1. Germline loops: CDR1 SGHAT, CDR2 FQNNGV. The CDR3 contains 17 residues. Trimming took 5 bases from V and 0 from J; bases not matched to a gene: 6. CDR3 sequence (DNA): TGTGCCAGCAGCCCGGGGGACAGGCGCTCCTATAATTCACCCCTCCACTTT. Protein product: CASSPGDRRSYNSPLHF.

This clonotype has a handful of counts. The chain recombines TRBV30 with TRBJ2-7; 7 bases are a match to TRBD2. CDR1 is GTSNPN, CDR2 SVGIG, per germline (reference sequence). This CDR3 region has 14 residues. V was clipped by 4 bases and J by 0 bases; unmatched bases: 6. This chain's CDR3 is CAWKTTSASYEQYF. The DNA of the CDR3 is TGTGCCTGGAAAACTACTAGCGCCTCCTACGAGCAGTACTTC.

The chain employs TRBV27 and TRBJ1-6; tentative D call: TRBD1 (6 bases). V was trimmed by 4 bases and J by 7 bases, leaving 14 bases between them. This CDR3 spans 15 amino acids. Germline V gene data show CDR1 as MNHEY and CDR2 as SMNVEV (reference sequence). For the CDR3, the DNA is TGTGCCAGCAGTTCCTTAGGACAGACCAATTCACCCCTCCACTTT. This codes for CASSSLGQTNSPLHF.

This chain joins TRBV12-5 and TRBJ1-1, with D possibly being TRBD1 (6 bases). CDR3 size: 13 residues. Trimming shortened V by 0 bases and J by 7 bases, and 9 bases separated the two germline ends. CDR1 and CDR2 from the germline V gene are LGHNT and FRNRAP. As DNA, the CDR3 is TGTGCTAGTGGTTTGGTAGGGGGGAGTGAAGCTTTCTTT. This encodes CASGLVGGSEAFF.

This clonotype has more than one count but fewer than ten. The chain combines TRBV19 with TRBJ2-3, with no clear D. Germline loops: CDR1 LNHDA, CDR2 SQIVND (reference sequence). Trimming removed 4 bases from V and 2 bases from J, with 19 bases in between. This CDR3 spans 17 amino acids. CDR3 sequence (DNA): TGTGCCAGTAGTACGAACCTGGACCATAAAATCACAGATACGCAGTATTTT. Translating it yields CASSTNLDHKITDTQYF.